The clone carrying this T cell receptor beta chain was found a few times. Antigen specificity is unknown. Profiling relied on immunoSEQ multiplex PCR, and the TCRdb table lists in-frame clones only, not all of them. The data show around 45,000 clones, with about two thirds seen just once and 2.5% to 3.5% held by the top ten. The record originates from a study of PD-1 blockade in classical Hodgkin lymphoma. The CDR3 has 11 residues. V dropped 0 bases and J dropped 10 bases, with 9 bases sitting between them. Germline assignment: CDR1 GTSNPN and CDR2 SVGIG (reference sequence). There was relapse after autologous stem cell transplantation in every patient, and there was variation in brentuximab vedotin exposure. Study-level results: Unlike CD8+ TCR diversity, which did not rise significantly by C4D1, CD4+ TCR diversity did. Relative to healthy donors, newly diagnosed patients reportedly had lower baseline TCR diversity, which was reported as lower still in relapsed/refractory patients. Patients with an early start, nivolumab under 1 year after ASCT, were excluded.

This TCR came from a human donor with classical Hodgkin lymphoma. Sequenced material: peripheral blood mononuclear cells (PBMCs), taken at baseline. This chain joins TRBV30 and TRBJ1-1; D is undetermined. The CDR3 DNA is TGTGCCTGGAGTGTTCGACGTGGAGCTTTCTTT. Translating it yields CAWSVRRGAFF.